The TCR beta chain under discussion was sequenced for a study of blood T cell repertoires in COVID-19. Study background: Sources were T cells, B-cell-depleted T cells, or PBMCs; the material itself was cDNA or gDNA.

In the authors' workflow: Amplifying reference gene primers gave estimates of nucleated cell counts. TCRdb's table, derived via immunoSEQ multiplex PCR, lists solely in-frame clones and lacks some. The V and J calls and clone size were taken over from that table, and D and trimming were inferred from the DNA. The profile shows approximately 200,000 clones, around 84% of them singletons. Germline V gene sequence: CDR1 MDHEN, CDR2 SYDVKM. The V and J ends lost 8 bases and 2 bases respectively, with 10 bases between them. This CDR3 has 13 amino acids. Seattle patient enrollment occurred during active infection, with longitudinal follow-up thereafter.

Source material: peripheral blood. The source is a woman of 80 years or more with COVID-19, enrolled during active disease. The rearrangement links TRBV28 to TRBJ1-5, with a weak D call TRBD1 (6 bases). CDR3 amino acids: CASQGSGNQPQHF. The CDR3 DNA is TGTGCCAGCCAGGGGAGCGGCAATCAGCCCCAGCATTTT. Drawing the rest from reference TRBV28 and TRBJ1-5, the complete variable domain is DVKVTQSSRYLVKRTGEKVFLECVQDMDHENMFWYRQDPGLGLRLIYFSYDVKMKEKGDIPEGYSVSREKKERFSLILESASTNQTSMYLCASQGSGNQPQHFGDGTRLSIL.